One and the same sample provided the 24 T cell receptor beta chains below, sequenced in a study of human T cells and chemical hapten exposure. Time point of the sample: pre-sensitization, week 0. Treatment specified: therapeutic diphenylcyclopropenone sensitization with weekly scalp DPC. TCRdb reprocessed the RACE reads with MiXCR, giving one entry per CDR3 protein. The top ten hold approximately 3.8% of the sample, which has 87,000 or so distinct CDR3 sequences, roughly 9.1% seen once. The source was whole blood, collected in connection with sensitization to the hapten diphenylcyclopropenone (DPC). These receptors all come from a woman aged 40 to 50 with alopecia areata. Some clones in this sample may be carry-over from other donors' samples.

This clonotype was counted many times. The chain recombines TRBV25-1 with TRBJ2-7; TRBD2 might be the D (6 bases). The V and J ends lost 1 base and 6 bases respectively, with 19 bases between them. Germline loops: CDR1 MGHDK, CDR2 SYGVNS. The CDR3 is 16 amino acids. The CDR3 is CASSESPAGRPPEQYF. The CDR3 nucleotides read TGTGCCAGCAGTGAATCCCCAGCGGGCAGACCCCCCGAGCAGTACTTC.

This clonotype was seen a few times. In DNA, the CDR3 is TGCGCCAGCAGCTTGGGCGGCAGGTCTAACTATGGCTACACCTTC. It is translated as CASSLGGRSNYGYTF. The chain links TRBV5-1 to TRBJ1-2, with no clear D. The CDR3 is 15 amino acids. V gave up 0 bases and J gave up 0 bases, with 9 bases separating them. CDR1 SGHRS and CDR2 YFSETQ come from the germline V gene.

This clonotype was counted many times. This chain joins TRBV5-6 and TRBJ1-5; 9 nucleotides line up with TRBD1. The V gene's germline CDR1 is SGHDT and CDR2 YYEEEE. The length of the CDR3 is 16 residues. V lost 3 bases to trimming and J lost 1 base; unmatched junction nucleotides: 5. The CDR3 sequence: CASSSGTGRSNQPQHF. The CDR3 DNA sequence: TGTGCCAGCAGCTCAGGGACAGGGAGAAGCAATCAGCCCCAGCATTTT.

This clonotype was recorded at least ten times. The chain uses TRBV27 and TRBJ2-3; D gene uncertain. This CDR3 spans 11 amino acids. Germline V lookup: CDR1 MNHEY, CDR2 SMNVEV (reference sequence). V shed 4 bases and J shed 7 bases, with 6 bases lying between them. CDR3 sequence reads: CASSSWNTQYF. In DNA form, the CDR3 reads TGTGCCAGCAGTTCGTGGAATACGCAGTATTTT.

The table lists this clonotype with many counts. This sequence joins TRBV11-2 and TRBJ2-5; tentatively, D is TRBD2 (6 bases). The V gene's germline CDR1 is SGHAT and CDR2 FQNNGV. There are 14 residues in the CDR3. V dropped 6 bases and J dropped 1 base, with 12 bases sitting between them. The CDR3 loop reads CASSRSGGQETQYF. CDR3 DNA sequence: TGTGCCAGCAGTCGATCCGGGGGCCAAGAGACCCAGTACTTC.

This clonotype has a handful of counts. The rearrangement uses TRBV25-1 and TRBJ1-2, with a tentative D call TRBD1 (6 bases). In germline, CDR1 is MGHDK, CDR2 SYGVNS. The CDR3 has 15 residues. The V and J ends lost 5 bases and 4 bases respectively, with 17 bases between them. The CDR3 protein is CASSYQGRSGYGYTF. In nucleotides, the CDR3 is TGTGCCAGCAGTTATCAGGGGCGGAGCGGCTATGGCTACACCTTC.

A few counts support this clonotype. The chain joins TRBV29-1 to TRBJ2-3; a possible D gene is TRBD2 (6 bases). V lost 2 bases and J 4 bases, leaving 10 bases between the germline ends. The CDR3 loop spans 13 amino acids. Germline V gives CDR1 SQVTM, CDR2 ANQGSEA. CDR3 DNA: TGCAGCGTTGAACGCGGGGCTCCAGATACGCAGTATTTT. It specifies CSVERGAPDTQYF.

This clonotype was detected ten times or more. The V call is TRBV27, the J call TRBJ1-2, with D unresolved. The CDR3 contains 12 residues. Trimming removed 5 bases from V and 5 bases from J, with 9 bases in between. Germline V lookup: CDR1 MNHEY, CDR2 SMNVEV (reference sequence). CDR3 nucleotides: TGTGCCAGCAGTCGGGGAGGGTATGGCTACACCTTC. It encodes CASSRGGYGYTF.

This clonotype has at least ten counts. J is TRBJ2-3 and V is TRBV12-3 or TRBV12-4, with 8 bases fitting TRBD1. The CDR3 loop spans 15 amino acids. The ends lost 1 base at V and 4 bases at J; junction bases unmatched: 4. The CDR3 loop is CASSLGDRSADTQYF. The DNA of the CDR3 is TGTGCCAGCAGTTTAGGGGACAGGTCGGCAGATACGCAGTATTTT.

This clonotype was counted between two and nine times. The V and J genes are TRBV7-9 and TRBJ2-3; D is unresolved. CDR1 and CDR2 (germline): SEHNR, FQNEAQ (reference sequence). Trimming pared 2 bases from V and 6 bases from J, leaving 12 bases between. This CDR3 spans 14 amino acids. The CDR3: CASSLSGPADTQYF. As DNA, the CDR3 is TGTGCCAGCAGCTTATCGGGCCCCGCGGATACGCAGTATTTT. Full variable domain (outside the CDR3, taken from reference TRBV7-9 and TRBJ2-3): DTGVSQNPRHKITKRGQNVTFRCDPISEHNRLYWYRQTLGQGPEFLTYFQNEAQLEKSRLLSDRFSAERPKGSFSTLEIQRTEQGDSAMYLCASSLSGPADTQYFGPGTRLTVL.

CDR3 in DNA: TGTGCCAGCAGCGTAGGTGGTGAGAACACCGGGGAGCTGTTTTTT. Translating gives CASSVGGENTGELFF. The V call is TRBV9, the J call TRBJ2-2; D is unresolved. The germline gives CDR1 SGDLS, CDR2 YYNGEE. The V end was cut by 0 bases, the J end by 1 base, with 7 bases between. The CDR3 runs 15 residues.

This chain connects TRBV7-9 to TRBJ1-6; 8 positions agree with TRBD1. Per the germline V gene, CDR1 is SEHNR and CDR2 is FQNEAQ (reference sequence). Unmatched junction bases numbered 14, after V lost 5 bases and J lost 8 bases. This CDR3 comprises 17 residues. Here the CDR3 reads CASSAITGGIGDSPLHF. The DNA of the CDR3 is TGTGCCAGCAGCGCGATTACAGGGGGAATTGGTGATTCACCCCTCCACTTT.

This chain joins TRBV6-6 and TRBJ2-7; 7 nucleotides agree with TRBD1. Per the germline V gene, CDR1 is MNHNY and CDR2 is SVGAGI (reference sequence). CDR3 size: 13 residues. V shed 6 bases, J shed 5 bases, and the junction held 7 bases outside the gene matches. The CDR3 reads CASSPDRVHEQYF. The DNA of the CDR3 is TGTGCCAGCAGCCCCGACAGGGTCCACGAGCAGTACTTC.

This clonotype has more than one count but fewer than ten. V is TRBV24-1 and J is TRBJ2-4; maybe TRBD1 (5 bases). CDR3 size: 16 residues. Germline V CDR1 and CDR2: KGHDR, SFDVKD. V lost 3 bases to trimming and J lost 3 bases, with 14 bases between them. CDR3 region: CATSDGIVGVKNIQYF. CDR3 nucleotide sequence: TGTGCCACCAGTGATGGGATCGTAGGGGTCAAAAACATTCAGTACTTC.

This clonotype was seen many times. The chain is built from TRBV6-2 or TRBV6-3 and TRBJ2-2; unclear D gene. The V and J ends lost 6 bases and 4 bases respectively, with 6 bases between them. This CDR3 has 12 amino acids. CDR1 MNHEY and CDR2 SVGEGT come from the germline V gene. CDR3 coding DNA: TGTGCCAGCAGCCTATCCACCGGGGAGCTGTTTTTT. It yields the protein CASSLSTGELFF.

At least ten counts were recorded for this clonotype. This sequence joins TRBV7-8 and TRBJ2-4, with TRBD2 matching 13 bases. The V gene's germline CDR1 is SGHVS and CDR2 FQNEAQ. Germline trimming cut 2 bases from V and 0 bases from J; bases unmatched to any gene: 7. The CDR3 spans 19 residues. CDR3 nucleotide sequence: TGTGCCAGCAGCTTAAATGGACTAGCGGGGGCACCAGCCAAAAACATTCAGTACTTC. Its protein is CASSLNGLAGAPAKNIQYF.

This clonotype has a handful of counts. V is TRBV12-3 or TRBV12-4 and J is TRBJ2-6, with 9 bases identical to TRBD1. V was clipped by 5 bases and J by 0 bases; unmatched bases: 11. This CDR3 has 19 residues. CDR3 in amino acids: CASSTRWGQGYSGANVLTF. Here the CDR3 DNA reads TGTGCCAGCAGTACCCGCTGGGGACAGGGTTACTCTGGGGCCAACGTCCTGACTTTC.

This clonotype has ten or more counts. The chain recombines TRBV7-9 with TRBJ2-5; a possible D gene is TRBD1 (7 bases). Germline CDR1 and CDR2: SEHNR and FQNEAQ (reference sequence). V dropped 5 bases and J dropped 4 bases, with 11 bases sitting between them. CDR3 size: 13 residues. The CDR3 DNA reads TGTGCCAGCAGCCGCGGGACAGTAGAGACCCAGTACTTC. Amino acid sequence: CASSRGTVETQYF.

This clonotype was seen a single time. This may arise from a read error, as a much more abundant clone is one base away. This chain links TRBV28 with TRBJ1-2; perhaps TRBD1 as D (5 bases). This CDR3 comprises 16 residues. Germline V CDR1 and CDR2: MDHEN, SYDVKM. V was shortened by 0 bases and J by 6 bases, with 17 bases between the two germline ends. The CDR3 DNA follows: TGTGCCAGCAGTTTATGGGAGATCGGGGGGATCCATGGCTACACCTTC. Translated: CASSLWEIGGIHGYTF.

This clonotype has more than one count but fewer than ten. The chain has TRBV11-2 and TRBJ2-7, with 9 bases aligning to TRBD1. Trimming took 5 bases from V and 2 from J; bases not matched to a gene: 10. Germline V gene lookup returns CDR1 SGHAT and CDR2 FQNNGV. There are 16 residues in the CDR3. This CDR3 reads CASSPSTGTGTYEQYF. The CDR3 region has the DNA TGTGCCAGCAGCCCTTCAACCGGGACAGGGACCTACGAGCAGTACTTC.

This clonotype was picked up many times. The chain recombines TRBV7-2 with TRBJ2-5, with 8 bases fitting TRBD1. Germline V gene lookup returns CDR1 SGHTA and CDR2 FQGNSA. The CDR3 sequence is 16 residues long. The junction had 6 bases not matched to a gene; V was cut back by 2 bases and J by 1 base. The CDR3 here is CASSLPPRGLQETQYF. The DNA for the CDR3 is TGTGCCAGCAGCTTACCCCCCAGGGGGCTCCAAGAGACCCAGTACTTC.

The V and J genes are TRBV7-8 and TRBJ1-5, with D possibly being TRBD1 (6 bases). With 8 bases removed from V and 2 bases from J, the gap between germline ends came to 13 bases. The germline V gene has CDR1 SGHVS and CDR2 FQNEAQ. This CDR3 comprises 14 residues. This chain's CDR3 is CASDEGDGNQPQHF. The CDR3 coding sequence is TGTGCCAGCGACGAGGGGGATGGCAATCAGCCCCAGCATTTT.

This clonotype showed up many times. The V and J genes are TRBV29-1 and TRBJ2-7; D perhaps matches TRBD1 (5 bases). Germline V gene sequence: CDR1 SQVTM, CDR2 ANQGSEA. The CDR3 is 15 residues long. Trimming cost V 0 bases and J 0 bases, with 12 bases left between them. CDR3 sequence: CSVEDGRTSSYEQYF. In nucleotides, the CDR3 is TGCAGCGTTGAAGATGGACGGACAAGCTCCTACGAGCAGTACTTC.

This clonotype showed up many times. The CDR3 is CASSPSGGRYTGELFF. The CDR3 DNA is TGTGCCAGCAGCCCCTCAGGGGGGCGGTACACCGGGGAGCTGTTTTTT. This rearrangement joins TRBV7-3 to TRBJ2-2, with a weak D call TRBD1 (7 bases). CDR1 and CDR2 from the germline V gene are SGHTA and FQGTGA. The CDR3 totals 16 residues. With 5 bases removed from V and 3 bases from J, the gap between germline ends came to 16 bases. The full variable domain, in which reference TRBV7-3 and TRBJ2-2 provide the parts outside the CDR3, is GAGVSQTPSNKVTEKGKYVELRCDPISGHTALYWYRQSLGQGPEFLIYFQGTGAADDSGLPNDRFFAVRPEGSVSTLKIQRTERGDSAVYLCASSPSGGRYTGELFFGEGSRLTVL.